The source of this T cell receptor (beta chain) is a study of blood T cell repertoires in COVID-19. Across the whole study: There were acute and convalescent COVID-19 samples, and they came from the United States, Italy and Spain. T cells, B-cell-depleted T cells, or PBMCs supplied cDNA or gDNA.

Study processing details: By means of reference gene primer amplification, nucleated cell counts were estimated. Repertoires were generated with immunoSEQ multiplex PCR, while TCRdb's copy carries only in-frame clones and drops some. The DNA gave D and trimming, while V, J and clone size come from that table. The data contain some 330,000 clones, more than 75% of them singletons. Trimming removed 2 bases at V and 8 bases at J, with 6 bases between. The germline gives CDR1 MDHEN, CDR2 SYDVKM. The CDR3 contains 11 residues. The J gene is TRBJ1-1, the V gene TRBV28; the D gene is possibly TRBD1 (5 bases). This sequence was found in a woman aged 45 to 65 with active or convalescent COVID-19. Input material: peripheral blood. This chain's CDR3 is CASSLPGEAFF. The CDR3 DNA sequence: TGTGCCAGCAGTTTACCAGGGGAAGCTTTCTTT.